The source of this TCR beta chain is a study of blood T cell repertoires in COVID-19 (TCRdb year 2020). Describing the broader study: The collaborator samples originated in the United States, Italy and Spain and spanned the acute and convalescent phases of COVID-19. The material from the prospective study consisted of cDNA or gDNA derived from T cells, B-cell-depleted T cells, or PBMCs. A freely available public database, intended as a resource for researchers studying the immune response to SARS-CoV-2, is where the repertoires were released. The samples were drawn from two sources: the first 160 participants of the ongoing ImmuneRACE study, and fewer than 1,500 subjects contributed by 6 global collaborators. The dataset comprised deeply sampled blood TCRbeta repertoires from subjects exposed to, actively infected with, or recovered from COVID-19. A de-identified subject ID, COVID-19 status, age in years and sex were almost always included in the sample metadata. HLA class I and class II types, where available, came from metadata supplied by the sample provider rather than from assay-based typing.

Enrolling through a virtual design, the prospective study's participants ranged in age from roughly 18 to 90 years and lived across 24 United States geographic areas. In the prospective study, cohorts were assigned on the basis of participant-reported clinical history obtained from a screening survey and a study questionnaire. In the prospective study, whole blood, serum and a nasopharyngeal or oropharyngeal swab were collected from each participant by mobile phlebotomists. Over a roughly 2-month period, participants in the prospective study had the option of providing additional blood draws and questionnaires. Blood samples from the prospective study were shipped frozen or at room temperature prior to DNA extraction. The paper as a whole reports these results and caveats: Clinical and demographic metadata were provided uncurated, with the amount varying by source and participant.

Regarding this clone: Its specific antigen is unknown. No qualities accompany the bases; no much larger clone lies one base away.

TCRbeta CDR3 regions were amplified from genomic DNA by means of the immunoSEQ Assay, a bias-controlled multiplex PCR. The authors' analysis ran thus. The number of nucleated cells in each sample was estimated from the amplification of reference gene primers within the assay. Sequence reads were collapsed and filtered to measure the absolute abundance of every unique TCRbeta CDR3 rearrangement. Productive Simpson clonality was computed per sample as the square root of Simpson's diversity index over productive rearrangements. As stored in TCRdb, this immuneACCESS dataset retains in-frame rearrangements with V and J assigned. A fraction of the clones does not appear; measured against another copy, unresolved V genes explain less than half of the discrepancy, and the remainder lacks a known reason. V and J calls and clone size are those listed in that table; D and trimming were worked out from the DNA. The sample table records about 82,000 clones; roughly 91% of these occur just once. The ten largest account for 1% to 1.5% of the sample.

Inclusive of the bounding cysteine and phenylalanine, the CDR3 is 17 residues long. Here the CDR3 DNA is all that survives: 51 bases in frame from base 1. CDR1 is given as GTSNPN and CDR2 as SVGIG, both from the germline V gene (reference sequence). Germline trimming amounts to 3 bases on V and 8 bases on J, with 17 as the count of junction bases outside the gene matches. The sequencing input was PBMCs or T cells enriched from blood (not recorded which). This sequence uses TRBV30 and TRBJ2-1; TRBD2 aligns with 9 central bases. The TCR comes from a woman in her forties or fifties with acute COVID-19. CDR3 protein: CAWSGGYTSGWGDEQFF. The sequenced DNA: TGTGCCTGGAGCGGTGGGTACACTAGCGGGTGGGGCGATGAGCAGTTCTTC.